One sample yielded the 32 T cell receptor beta chains listed below, sequenced in a study of shared clonotypes between healthy human individuals (dated by TCRdb to about 2020). The method was the immunoSEQ multiplex PCR assay. TCRdb holds this immuneACCESS table with in-frame rearrangements only. Some clones are missing; in checked studies, unresolved V genes explain under half, and the rest has no known cause. Recorded for this sample are roughly 2.2 million clones; approximately 95% of them occurred a single time. The ten top clones hold around 0.4% of the sample. Sequenced: naive CD4+ T cells from PBMCs. Explained via the paper, the cell subset or site label denotes: CD45RA+ positively selected. The receptors derive from a man aged 18 to 30 in good health. Some clones in this sample may be carry-over from other donors' samples.

This sequence joins TRBV6-6 and TRBJ2-7; unclear D gene. Trimming took off 2 bases at V and 3 bases at J, with 5 bases between the two ends. The germline CDR1 and CDR2 sequences are MNHNY and SVGAGI (reference sequence). This CDR3 spans 12 amino acids. DNA of the CDR3: TGTGCCAGCAGTTACCATCGCTACGAGCAGTACTTC. Amino acids: CASSYHRYEQYF.

The chain combines TRBV6-5 with TRBJ1-3, with TRBD1 as a possible D gene (6 bases). Trimming stripped 2 bases from V and 5 bases from J, with 10 bases between. CDR1 is MNHEY, CDR2 SVGAGI, per germline. This CDR3 spans 14 amino acids. The CDR3 sequence: CASSYGQGRNTIYF. The DNA for the CDR3 is TGTGCCAGCAGTTACGGGCAGGGGAGAAACACCATATATTTT.

This clone occurred a few times. The sample has other DNA sequences that encode this CDR3 too. The CDR3 sequence is CASSLGPASGNTIYF. DNA of the CDR3: TGTGCCAGCAGCTTGGGGCCGGCGTCTGGAAACACCATATATTTT. This chain uses TRBV5-4 with TRBJ1-3, with D hard to call. With 0 bases removed from V and 1 base from J, the gap between germline ends came to 8 bases. The CDR3 has 15 residues. CDR1 SGHNT and CDR2 YYREEE come from the germline V gene (reference sequence).

The CDR3 reads CASGRAGPAYNEQFF. CDR3 sequence (DNA): TGTGCCTCCGGGAGGGCGGGGCCAGCCTACAATGAGCAGTTCTTC. The genes are TRBV27 and TRBJ2-1, with 8 bases identical to TRBD2. The CDR3 has 15 amino acids. Germline CDR1 reads MNHEY; CDR2 reads SMNVEV (reference sequence). After removal of 11 bases from V and 2 bases from J, the junction contained 11 bases not matched to a gene.

This clone has just one count. CDR3: CASSQLGISGYEQYF. CDR3 bases: TGCGCCAGCAGCCAACTTGGGATTTCGGGCTACGAGCAGTACTTC. The chain has TRBV4-1 and TRBJ2-7; D is unclear. Germline values: CDR1 MGHRA, CDR2 YSYEKL. V gave up 2 bases and J gave up 3 bases, with 14 bases separating them. CDR3 size: 15 residues.

The sample holds one count of this clone. The J gene is TRBJ2-7, the V gene TRBV27; possible D gene TRBD1, 5 bases. The CDR3 is made up of 14 amino acids. V gave up 9 bases and J gave up 5 bases, with 20 bases separating them. Germline CDR1 reads MNHEY; CDR2 reads SMNVEV (reference sequence). The CDR3 region is CASSREQTNHEQYF. CDR3 coding DNA: TGTGCCAGTAGCAGGGAACAGACGAACCACGAGCAGTACTTC.

The chain has TRBV30 and TRBJ1-2; possible D gene TRBD1, 6 bases. CDR1 is GTSNPN and CDR2 is SVGIG in the germline V gene (reference sequence). Trimming stripped 2 bases from V and 8 bases from J, with 27 bases between. The CDR3 runs to 17 residues. CDR3 DNA sequence: TGTGCCTGGAGTCCATCGGGACAAGGGGGTTATTGGTTGGGCTACACCTTC. Translating it yields CAWSPSGQGGYWLGYTF.

V and J are TRBV30 and TRBJ1-4, with D uncertain. The V and J ends lost 0 bases and 5 bases respectively, with 16 bases between them. The CDR3 consists of 16 residues. The V gene's germline CDR1 is GTSNPN and CDR2 SVGIG (reference sequence). The CDR3 nucleotides are TGTGCCTGGAGTGTACATAGGGCAGCTCCAAATGAAAAACTGTTTTTT. Protein: CAWSVHRAAPNEKLFF.

The chain uses TRBV7-9 and TRBJ2-7; tentative D call: TRBD1 (6 bases). Germline CDR1 reads SEHNR; CDR2 reads FQNEAQ (reference sequence). V lost 1 base, J lost 4 bases, and 14 bases lay in between. The CDR3 runs to 15 residues. CDR3 loop: CASSLGFRGGYEQYF. In nucleotides, the CDR3 is TGTGCCAGCAGCTTAGGTTTCAGGGGCGGTTACGAGCAGTACTTC.

Only a few counts were recorded for this clone. The V and J genes are TRBV19 and TRBJ1-1; TRBD1 agrees at 9 bases. Trimming at V came to 9 bases and at J to 5 bases, leaving 16 bases not matched to a gene. This CDR3 has 16 residues. Germline V CDR1 and CDR2: LNHDA, SQIVND (reference sequence). The CDR3 protein is CASTPTGGRRVTEAFF. DNA for the CDR3: TGTGCCAGCACTCCTACAGGGGGCCGGCGGGTAACTGAAGCTTTCTTT.

The chain couples TRBV7-9 to TRBJ1-1; D gene uncertain. CDR1 SEHNR and CDR2 FQNEAQ come from the germline V gene (reference sequence). Trimming shortened V by 7 bases and J by 2 bases, and 14 bases separated the two germline ends. The CDR3 spans 14 residues. CDR3 DNA: TGTGCCAGCACTGAAGGTCGCAGCAACACTGAAGCTTTCTTT. Its protein product is CASTEGRSNTEAFF.

The chain links TRBV28 to TRBJ2-5; possible D gene TRBD1, 6 bases. The CDR3 has 13 residues. Germline assignment: CDR1 MDHEN and CDR2 SYDVKM. V lost 6 bases and J lost 7, with 15 bases in between. CDR3 sequence (DNA): TGTGCCAGCAGGACCCAGGGGCCCGGGACCCAGTACTTC. Amino acids: CASRTQGPGTQYF.

The chain is built from TRBV15 and TRBJ2-3; TRBD2 matches 8 bases. Germline loops: CDR1 LNHNV, CDR2 YYDKDF (reference sequence). The CDR3 sequence is 15 residues long. The V gene end was trimmed by 2 bases and the J gene end by 2 bases; junction bases not matched to a gene: 3. The CDR3: CATSRRSGTTDTQYF. The CDR3 region has the DNA TGTGCCACCAGCAGACGTAGCGGGACCACAGATACGCAGTATTTT.

The chain employs TRBV30 and TRBJ2-2; 8 nucleotides line up with TRBD2. Trimming at V came to 0 bases and at J to 4 bases, leaving 19 bases not matched to a gene. The CDR3 runs 20 residues. Germline V gene data show CDR1 as GTSNPN and CDR2 as SVGIG (reference sequence). The CDR3 region has the DNA TGTGCCTGGAGTGTACTGGGTTTTTTTGGCGGGACTAGGGGCACCGGGGAGCTGTTTTTT. The encoded protein is CAWSVLGFFGGTRGTGELFF.

The rearrangement joins TRBV7-9 to TRBJ1-5; weak D call: TRBD1 (6 bases). This CDR3 contains 16 residues. The V end was cut by 4 bases, the J end by 0 bases, with 13 bases between. CDR1 is SEHNR, CDR2 FQNEAQ, per germline (reference sequence). CDR3 bases: TGTGCCAGCAGCTCCGGACAGCCGTATAGCAATCAGCCCCAGCATTTT. This translates into CASSSGQPYSNQPQHF.

The V gene is TRBV7-2, the J gene TRBJ1-4; the D gene is possibly TRBD1 (5 bases). V dropped 1 base and J dropped 10 bases, with 10 bases sitting between them. CDR1 and CDR2 from the germline V gene are SGHTA and FQGNSA. The CDR3 is 13 amino acids. CDR3 DNA sequence: TGTGCCAGCAGCTTAGGAGGGGAGGGAAAACTGTTTTTT. This sequence encodes CASSLGGEGKLFF. Together with reference TRBV7-2 and TRBJ1-4, the CDR3 gives the full variable domain: GAGVSQSPSNKVTEKGKDVELRCDPISGHTALYWYRQSLGQGLEFLIYFQGNSAPDKSGLPSDRFSAERTGGSVSTLTIQRTQQEDSAVYLCASSLGGEGKLFFGSGTQLSVL.

V gene TRBV6-5 combines with J gene TRBJ1-6; D may be TRBD1 (5 bases). Trimming took 0 bases from V and 6 from J, leaving 12 bases between them. CDR3 length: 16 amino acids. Germline loops: CDR1 MNHEY, CDR2 SVGAGI. CDR3 nucleotides: TGTGCCAGCAGTTACTCGACCCGACAGCCTAATTCACCCCTCCACTTT. Protein sequence: CASSYSTRQPNSPLHF.

J is TRBJ2-7 and V is TRBV5-1; D may correspond to TRBD1 or TRBD2 (6 bases each). Germline loops: CDR1 SGHRS, CDR2 YFSETQ. The CDR3 has 12 amino acids. V lost 4 bases and J 5 bases, leaving 10 bases between the germline ends. CDR3 DNA: TGCGCCAGCAGCGGGGGGCCTCACGAGCAGTACTTC. Translating gives CASSGGPHEQYF.

Notes on this clone: The same CDR3 also results from other DNA sequences found in this sample. V and J are TRBV7-9 and TRBJ1-2; D gene unclear. CDR1 SEHNR and CDR2 FQNEAQ come from the germline V gene (reference sequence). The CDR3 runs to 11 residues. The V end lost 3 bases, the J end lost 7 bases, and 6 bases lay between the germline ends. Here the CDR3 DNA reads TGTGCCAGCAGCTTGGAGGGTGGCTACACCTTC. Its protein product is CASSLEGGYTF. The full variable domain, its missing parts supplied by reference TRBV7-9 and TRBJ1-2, is DTGVSQNPRHKITKRGQNVTFRCDPISEHNRLYWYRQTLGQGPEFLTYFQNEAQLEKSRLLSDRFSAERPKGSFSTLEIQRTEQGDSAMYLCASSLEGGYTFGSGTRLTVV.

The chain couples TRBV19 to TRBJ2-7, with D hard to call. This CDR3 comprises 17 residues. Germline loops: CDR1 LNHDA, CDR2 SQIVND (reference sequence). The V end lost 3 bases, the J end lost 2 bases, and 20 bases lay between the germline ends. This chain's CDR3 is CASSMPSSWDRPYEQYF. The DNA of the CDR3 is TGTGCCAGTAGTATGCCGTCCTCGTGGGATCGTCCCTACGAGCAGTACTTC.

This clone was detected only once. The same CDR3 is also encoded by other DNA sequences in this sample. The V and J genes are TRBV10-3 and TRBJ2-5; D may be TRBD1 or TRBD2 (5 bases each). V lost 0 bases and J 3 bases, leaving 8 bases between the germline ends. The CDR3 is 14 amino acids. In germline, CDR1 is ENHRY, CDR2 SYGVKD. The CDR3 DNA sequence: TGTGCCATCAGTGAGTCTCAGGGAGAAGAGACCCAGTACTTC. This sequence encodes CAISESQGEETQYF.

The gene calls are TRBV27 and TRBJ1-4; 7 bases are shared with TRBD1. The CDR3 totals 14 residues. J gave up 8 bases and V 5 bases, and 8 bases lay outside the gene matches. From germline, CDR1 is MNHEY and CDR2 SMNVEV (reference sequence). In DNA form, the CDR3 reads TGTGCCAGCAGTCACCGACAGGGACGGGAAAAACTGTTTTTT. Protein: CASSHRQGREKLFF.

This sequence joins TRBV28 and TRBJ1-2; possible D gene TRBD1, 6 bases. Germline V gene data show CDR1 as MDHEN and CDR2 as SYDVKM. V was trimmed by 4 bases and J by 4 bases, leaving 13 bases between them. CDR3 length equals 14 residues. The CDR3: CASSSYRVFYGYTF. As DNA, the CDR3 is TGTGCCAGCAGTTCATACAGGGTCTTCTATGGCTACACCTTC.

The chain has TRBV19 and TRBJ2-7; no firm D call. Germline loops: CDR1 LNHDA, CDR2 SQIVND (reference sequence). The CDR3 is 17 residues long. The V end lost 3 bases, the J end lost 0 bases, and 18 bases lay between the germline ends. The CDR3 region has the DNA TGTGCCAGTAGTATTGGCTCGCCCCGCCAGGCCTCCTACGAGCAGTACTTC. It translates to CASSIGSPRQASYEQYF.

This clone has only one observation. This chain connects TRBV11-1 to TRBJ2-1, with 13 bases identical to TRBD2. Germline assignment: CDR1 SGHAT and CDR2 FQDESV (reference sequence). The junction had 6 bases not matched to a gene; V was cut back by 5 bases and J by 8 bases. This CDR3 has 15 amino acids. The CDR3 nucleotides are TGTGCCAGCAGCCGGACTAGCGGGAGAGAAGATGAGCAGTTCTTC. This encodes CASSRTSGREDEQFF.

The chain combines TRBV2 with TRBJ2-7, with 10 bases lining up with TRBD1. This CDR3 spans 15 amino acids. V trimming: 6 bases; J trimming: 5 bases; junction bases outside the gene matches: 10. CDR1 and CDR2 from the germline V gene are SNHLY and FYNNEI. The CDR3 bases are TGTGCCAGCAGCGGCTTCGACAGGGGGCTCCACGAGCAGTACTTC. Protein sequence: CASSGFDRGLHEQYF.

The V call is TRBV18, the J call TRBJ2-3, with unresolved D. Per the germline V gene, CDR1 is KGHSH and CDR2 is LQKENI. The V gene lost 2 bases and the J gene lost 0 bases, with 9 bases spanning the gap. The CDR3 has 15 residues. CDR3 bases: TGTGCCAGCTCACCAATGGTCAGTAGCACAGATACGCAGTATTTT. Translation gives CASSPMVSSTDTQYF.

The chain carries TRBV7-8 and TRBJ1-5; D not resolved. The germline V gene encodes CDR1 SGHVS and CDR2 FQNEAQ. The CDR3 extends over 13 amino acids. Trimming removed 2 bases at V and 7 bases at J, with 9 bases between. The CDR3 DNA sequence: TGTGCCAGCAGCTTAATCGAACAACAGCCCCAGCATTTT. Protein: CASSLIEQQPQHF.

The chain is built from TRBV5-1 and TRBJ2-3; D ambiguous. Trimming stripped 4 bases from V and 0 bases from J, with 12 bases between. This CDR3 is built from 15 residues. Germline V gene sequence: CDR1 SGHRS, CDR2 YFSETQ. CDR3 DNA sequence: TGCGCCAGCAGCCTTGACCCAGCTAGCACAGATACGCAGTATTTT. It codes for CASSLDPASTDTQYF. Combining the CDR3 with reference TRBV5-1 and TRBJ2-3 gives the whole variable domain KAGVTQTPRYLIKTRGQQVTLSCSPISGHRSVSWYQQTPGQGLQFLFEYFSETQRNKGNFPGRFSGRQFSNSRSEMNVSTLELGDSALYLCASSLDPASTDTQYFGPGTRLTVL.

The V call is TRBV11-1, the J call TRBJ2-5; 7 bases fit TRBD2. Germline-derived CDR1 and CDR2 are SGHAT and FQDESV (reference sequence). There are 16 residues in the CDR3. V was pared by 5 bases and J by 5 bases, with 14 bases of the junction left unmatched. CDR3 in amino acids: CASSQEGRALRETQYF. The DNA of the CDR3 is TGTGCCAGCAGCCAAGAGGGGAGGGCCCTCAGGGAGACCCAGTACTTC.

This rearrangement joins TRBV5-6 to TRBJ1-4; 7 bases map to TRBD1. From germline, CDR1 is SGHDT and CDR2 YYEEEE. This CDR3 is 13 amino acids long. The V and J ends lost 2 bases and 9 bases, in that order; junction bases with no gene match: 4. CDR3 in amino acids: CASSFGTAQKLFF. The DNA of the CDR3 is TGTGCCAGCAGCTTCGGGACAGCCCAAAAACTGTTTTTT.

This clone was picked up one time. This chain uses TRBV5-4 with TRBJ2-1; 8 positions agree with TRBD1. The CDR3 length is 14 residues. Germline CDR1 is SGHNT and CDR2 is YYREEE (reference sequence). The V and J ends lost 4 bases and 13 bases, in that order; junction bases with no gene match: 13. This CDR3 reads CASSNQQGGGFQFF. The DNA for the CDR3 is TGTGCCAGCAGCAATCAACAGGGGGGAGGTTTTCAGTTCTTC.